This T cell receptor beta chain was found in a study of OX40 agonist ivuxolimab in advanced cancers. Sequencing was performed with immunoSEQ multiplex PCR; in TCRdb, only in-frame clones are kept and a portion is missing. The sample includes 45,000 to 65,000 clones, around nine tenths seen only once; the top ten take 3% to 4%. The V segment lost 1 base and the J segment 4 bases; nucleotides outside the gene matches: 2. CDR1 is KGHSH, CDR2 LQKENI, per germline. This CDR3 spans 15 amino acids. This receptor was taken from an adult with an advanced solid tumor such as melanoma, head and neck, liver or kidney cancer. The input for sequencing was CD4+ or CD8+ T cells sorted from blood, taken in a trial of the OX40 agonist ivuxolimab. The genes are TRBV18 and TRBJ1-4; 8 nucleotides align to TRBD1. The CDR3 DNA reads TGTGCCAGCTCACCACGGACAGGGAGTAATGAAAAACTGTTTTTT. It yields the protein CASSPRTGSNEKLFF. The complete variable domain, with remaining parts taken from reference TRBV18 and TRBJ1-4, reads NAGVMQNPRHLVRRRGQEARLRCSPMKGHSHVYWYRQLPEEGLKFMVYLQKENIIDESGMPKERFSAEFPKEGPSILRIQQVVRGDSAAYFCASSPRTGSNEKLFFGSGTQLSVL.